This T cell receptor (beta chain) was obtained from a study of long-term antiretroviral therapy in people with HIV. The study's findings and limits: Against controls, HIV repertoires showed narrower ranges of CDR3 length.

Assay version v3.0 of immunoSEQ was used, and it was run at survey level. Produced via immunoSEQ multiplex PCR; TCRdb's table is partial and in-frame only. The sample records about 29,000 clones, about 95% being singletons. The V gene end was trimmed by 4 bases and the J gene end by 5 bases; junction bases not matched to a gene: 14. The germline V gene encodes CDR1 MNHEY and CDR2 SMNVEV (reference sequence). The CDR3 is 19 residues long. A remark on this clone: Antigen: not known.

Sequenced here: unsorted PBMCs, sampled 5.3 years after starting antiretroviral therapy. This chain connects TRBV27 to TRBJ2-1; 13 nucleotides match TRBD2. This TCR derives from a young man with HIV. The CDR3 nucleotides are TGTGCCAGCAGTTCCCTTCTCATTACTAGCGGGAGGGAAAACAATGAGCAGTTCTTC. Its protein is CASSSLLITSGRENNEQFF.